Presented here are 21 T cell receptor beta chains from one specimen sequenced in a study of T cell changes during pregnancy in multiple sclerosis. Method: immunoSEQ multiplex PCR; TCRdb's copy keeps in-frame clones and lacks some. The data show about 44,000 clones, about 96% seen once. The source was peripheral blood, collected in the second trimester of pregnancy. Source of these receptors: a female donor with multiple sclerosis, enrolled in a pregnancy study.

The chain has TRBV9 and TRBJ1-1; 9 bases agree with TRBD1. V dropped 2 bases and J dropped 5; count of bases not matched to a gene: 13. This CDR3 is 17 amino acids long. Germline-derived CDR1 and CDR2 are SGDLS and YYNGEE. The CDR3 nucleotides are TGTGCCAGCAGCGTCCTCCCCACAGGGGGCAAGGGGACTGAAGCTTTCTTT. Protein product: CASSVLPTGGKGTEAFF.

CDR3 nucleotide sequence: TGTGCCAGCTCACATCTTTCACCGTTCGAGGAGGGTGTTTCACCCCTCCACTTT. As protein: CASSHLSPFEEGVSPLHF. The chain carries TRBV18 and TRBJ1-6; D gene uncertain. Germline V gene lookup returns CDR1 KGHSH and CDR2 LQKENI. Trimming shortened V by 4 bases and J by 9 bases, and 25 bases separated the two germline ends. CDR3 length: 18 residues.

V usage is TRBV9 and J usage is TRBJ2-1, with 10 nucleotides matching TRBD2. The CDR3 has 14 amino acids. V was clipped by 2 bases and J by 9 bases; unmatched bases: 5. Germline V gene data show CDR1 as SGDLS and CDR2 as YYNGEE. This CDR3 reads CASSVGLAGGEQFF. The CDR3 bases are TGTGCCAGCAGCGTGGGGTTAGCGGGAGGTGAGCAGTTCTTC.

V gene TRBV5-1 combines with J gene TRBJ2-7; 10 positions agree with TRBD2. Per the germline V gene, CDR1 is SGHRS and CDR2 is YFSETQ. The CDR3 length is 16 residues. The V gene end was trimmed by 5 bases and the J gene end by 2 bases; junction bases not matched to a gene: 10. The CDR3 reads CASRLLPLAGAYEQYF. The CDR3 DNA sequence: TGCGCCAGCAGGTTACTTCCCCTAGCGGGGGCCTACGAGCAGTACTTC.

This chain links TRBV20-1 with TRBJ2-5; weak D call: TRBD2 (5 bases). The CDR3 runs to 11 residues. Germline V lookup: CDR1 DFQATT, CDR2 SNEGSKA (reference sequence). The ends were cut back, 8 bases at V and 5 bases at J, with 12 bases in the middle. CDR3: CSFDYKETQYF. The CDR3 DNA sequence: TGCAGTTTTGACTACAAGGAGACCCAGTACTTC.

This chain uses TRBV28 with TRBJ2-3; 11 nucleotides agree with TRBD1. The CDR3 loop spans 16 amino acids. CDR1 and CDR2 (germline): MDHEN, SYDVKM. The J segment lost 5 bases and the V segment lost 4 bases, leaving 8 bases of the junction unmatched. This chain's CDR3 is CASSSWTGGSKDTQYF. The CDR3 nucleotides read TGTGCCAGCAGTTCCTGGACAGGGGGCAGTAAAGATACGCAGTATTTT.

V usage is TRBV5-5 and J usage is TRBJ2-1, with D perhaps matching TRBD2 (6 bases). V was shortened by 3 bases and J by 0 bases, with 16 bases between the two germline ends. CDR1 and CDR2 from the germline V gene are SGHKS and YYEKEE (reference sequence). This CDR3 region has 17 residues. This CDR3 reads CASSSSSGRSSYNEQFF. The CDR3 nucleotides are TGTGCCAGCAGCTCTAGTAGCGGCAGGAGCTCCTACAATGAGCAGTTCTTC.

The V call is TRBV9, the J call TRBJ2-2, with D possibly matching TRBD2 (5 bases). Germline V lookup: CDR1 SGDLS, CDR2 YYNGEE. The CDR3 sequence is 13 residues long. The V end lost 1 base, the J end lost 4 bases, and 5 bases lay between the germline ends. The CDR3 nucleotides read TGTGCCAGCAGCGTACGGGGCACCGGGGAGCTGTTTTTT. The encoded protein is CASSVRGTGELFF. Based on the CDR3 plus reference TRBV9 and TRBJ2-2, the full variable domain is DSGVTQTPKHLITATGQRVTLRCSPRSGDLSVYWYQQSLDQGLQFLIQYYNGEERAKGNILERFSAQQFPDLHSELNLSSLELGDSALYFCASSVRGTGELFFGEGSRLTVL.

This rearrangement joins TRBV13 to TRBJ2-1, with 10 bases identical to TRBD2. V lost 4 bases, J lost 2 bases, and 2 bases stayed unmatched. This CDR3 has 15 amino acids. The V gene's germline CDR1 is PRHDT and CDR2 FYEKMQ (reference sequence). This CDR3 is CASSSSGRAYNEQFF. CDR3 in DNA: TGTGCCAGCAGCTCCAGCGGGAGGGCCTACAATGAGCAGTTCTTC. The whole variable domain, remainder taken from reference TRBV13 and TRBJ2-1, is AAGVIQSPRHLIKEKRETATLKCYPIPRHDTVYWYQQGPGQDPQFLISFYEKMQSDKGSIPDRFSAQQFSDYHSELNMSSLELGDSALYFCASSSSGRAYNEQFFGPGTRLTVL.

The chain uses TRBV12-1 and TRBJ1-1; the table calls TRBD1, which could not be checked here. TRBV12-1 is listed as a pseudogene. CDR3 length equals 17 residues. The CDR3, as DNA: TGTGCCAGCAGCTTTGCGGTTCTAGGGGGCGAAGGCACTGAAGCTTTCTTT. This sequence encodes CASSFAVLGGEGTEAFF.

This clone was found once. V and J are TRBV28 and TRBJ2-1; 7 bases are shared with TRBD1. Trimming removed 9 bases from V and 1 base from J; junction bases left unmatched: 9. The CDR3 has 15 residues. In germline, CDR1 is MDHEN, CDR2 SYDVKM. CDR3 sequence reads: CASDYRGTSYNEQFF. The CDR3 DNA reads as TGTGCCAGTGATTACAGGGGAACGTCCTACAATGAGCAGTTCTTC.

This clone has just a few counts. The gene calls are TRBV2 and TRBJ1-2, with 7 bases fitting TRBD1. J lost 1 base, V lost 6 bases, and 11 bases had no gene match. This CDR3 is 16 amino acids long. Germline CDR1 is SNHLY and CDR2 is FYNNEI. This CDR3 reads CASRKRGTDINYGYTF. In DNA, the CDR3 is TGTGCCAGCAGGAAGCGCGGGACAGACATTAACTATGGCTACACCTTC.

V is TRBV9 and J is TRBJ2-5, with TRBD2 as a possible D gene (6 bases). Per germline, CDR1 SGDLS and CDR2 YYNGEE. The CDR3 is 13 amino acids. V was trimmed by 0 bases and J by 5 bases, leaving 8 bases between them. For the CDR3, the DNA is TGTGCCAGCAGCGTAGGGGGGAGGGAGACCCAGTACTTC. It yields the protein CASSVGGRETQYF.

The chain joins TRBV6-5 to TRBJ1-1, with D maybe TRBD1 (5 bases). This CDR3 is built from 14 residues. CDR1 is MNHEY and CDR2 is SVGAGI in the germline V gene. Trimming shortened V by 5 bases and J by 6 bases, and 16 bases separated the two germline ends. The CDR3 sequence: CASSSDRFLAEAFF. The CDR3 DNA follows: TGTGCCAGCAGTAGTGACAGATTTCTCGCTGAAGCTTTCTTT.

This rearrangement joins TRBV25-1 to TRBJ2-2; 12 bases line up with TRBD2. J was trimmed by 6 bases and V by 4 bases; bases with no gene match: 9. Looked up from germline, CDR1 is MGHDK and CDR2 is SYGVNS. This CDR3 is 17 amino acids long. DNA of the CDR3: TGTGCCAGCAGTGGTCTAGCGGGGGGGCGCTATCCCGGGGAGCTGTTTTTT. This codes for CASSGLAGGRYPGELFF.

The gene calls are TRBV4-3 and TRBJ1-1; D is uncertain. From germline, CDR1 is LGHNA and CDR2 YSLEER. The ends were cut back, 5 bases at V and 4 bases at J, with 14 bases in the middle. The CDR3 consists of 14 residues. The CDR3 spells CASSFLHRTTEAFF. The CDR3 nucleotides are TGCGCCAGCAGCTTTCTTCACAGAACCACTGAAGCTTTCTTT.

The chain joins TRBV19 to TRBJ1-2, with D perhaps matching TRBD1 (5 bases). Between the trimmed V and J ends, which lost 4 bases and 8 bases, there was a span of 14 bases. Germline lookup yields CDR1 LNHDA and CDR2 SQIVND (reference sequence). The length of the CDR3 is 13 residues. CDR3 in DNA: TGTGCCAGTAGTAGAACAGGATCTGGAGGCTACACCTTC. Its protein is CASSRTGSGGYTF.

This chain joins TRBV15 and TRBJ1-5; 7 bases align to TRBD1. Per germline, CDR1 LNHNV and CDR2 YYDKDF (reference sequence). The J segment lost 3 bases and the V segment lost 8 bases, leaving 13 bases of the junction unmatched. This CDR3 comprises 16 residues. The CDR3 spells CATGTEKYRINQPQHF. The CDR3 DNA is TGTGCCACCGGGACAGAGAAATACCGGATCAATCAGCCCCAGCATTTT.

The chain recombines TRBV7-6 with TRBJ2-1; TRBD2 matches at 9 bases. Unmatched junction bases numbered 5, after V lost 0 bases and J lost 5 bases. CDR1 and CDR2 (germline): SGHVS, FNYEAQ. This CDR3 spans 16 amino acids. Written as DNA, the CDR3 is TGTGCCAGCAGCTTAGCGACGGCGGGAGGGCACAATGAGCAGTTCTTC. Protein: CASSLATAGGHNEQFF.

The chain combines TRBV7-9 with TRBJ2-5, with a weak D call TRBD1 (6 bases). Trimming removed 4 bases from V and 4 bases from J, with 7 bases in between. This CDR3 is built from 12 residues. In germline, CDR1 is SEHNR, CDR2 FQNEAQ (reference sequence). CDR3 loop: CASSSGVETQYF. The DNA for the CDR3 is TGTGCCAGCAGCTCAGGGGTAGAGACCCAGTACTTC.

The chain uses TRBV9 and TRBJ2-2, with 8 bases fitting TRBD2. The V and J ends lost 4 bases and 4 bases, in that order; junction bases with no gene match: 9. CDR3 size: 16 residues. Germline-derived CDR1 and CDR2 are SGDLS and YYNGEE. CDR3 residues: CASSPRGGVLTGELFF. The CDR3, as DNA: TGTGCCAGCAGCCCCCGGGGGGGGGTCCTCACCGGGGAGCTGTTTTTT. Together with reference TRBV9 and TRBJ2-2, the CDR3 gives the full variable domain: DSGVTQTPKHLITATGQRVTLRCSPRSGDLSVYWYQQSLDQGLQFLIQYYNGEERAKGNILERFSAQQFPDLHSELNLSSLELGDSALYFCASSPRGGVLTGELFFGEGSRLTVL.